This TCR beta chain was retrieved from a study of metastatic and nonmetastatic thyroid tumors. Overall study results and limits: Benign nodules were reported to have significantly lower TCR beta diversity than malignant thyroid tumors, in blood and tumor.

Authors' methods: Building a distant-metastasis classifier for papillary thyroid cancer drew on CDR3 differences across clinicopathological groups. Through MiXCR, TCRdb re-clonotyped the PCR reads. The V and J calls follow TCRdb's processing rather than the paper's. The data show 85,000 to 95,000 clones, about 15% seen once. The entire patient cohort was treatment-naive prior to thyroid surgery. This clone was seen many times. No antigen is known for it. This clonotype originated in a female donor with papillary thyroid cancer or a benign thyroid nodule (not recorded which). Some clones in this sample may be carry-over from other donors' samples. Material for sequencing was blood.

Here the CDR3 DNA reads TGTGCCAGCAGACCTCCATTAGCGGGGGGGGCAGATACGCAGTATTTT. It encodes CASRPPLAGGADTQYF. The rearrangement links TRBV5-6 to TRBJ2-3, with TRBD2 identical over 11 bases. The length of the CDR3 is 16 residues. Germline CDR1 is SGHDT and CDR2 is YYEEEE. V dropped 5 bases and J dropped 4; count of bases not matched to a gene: 9.